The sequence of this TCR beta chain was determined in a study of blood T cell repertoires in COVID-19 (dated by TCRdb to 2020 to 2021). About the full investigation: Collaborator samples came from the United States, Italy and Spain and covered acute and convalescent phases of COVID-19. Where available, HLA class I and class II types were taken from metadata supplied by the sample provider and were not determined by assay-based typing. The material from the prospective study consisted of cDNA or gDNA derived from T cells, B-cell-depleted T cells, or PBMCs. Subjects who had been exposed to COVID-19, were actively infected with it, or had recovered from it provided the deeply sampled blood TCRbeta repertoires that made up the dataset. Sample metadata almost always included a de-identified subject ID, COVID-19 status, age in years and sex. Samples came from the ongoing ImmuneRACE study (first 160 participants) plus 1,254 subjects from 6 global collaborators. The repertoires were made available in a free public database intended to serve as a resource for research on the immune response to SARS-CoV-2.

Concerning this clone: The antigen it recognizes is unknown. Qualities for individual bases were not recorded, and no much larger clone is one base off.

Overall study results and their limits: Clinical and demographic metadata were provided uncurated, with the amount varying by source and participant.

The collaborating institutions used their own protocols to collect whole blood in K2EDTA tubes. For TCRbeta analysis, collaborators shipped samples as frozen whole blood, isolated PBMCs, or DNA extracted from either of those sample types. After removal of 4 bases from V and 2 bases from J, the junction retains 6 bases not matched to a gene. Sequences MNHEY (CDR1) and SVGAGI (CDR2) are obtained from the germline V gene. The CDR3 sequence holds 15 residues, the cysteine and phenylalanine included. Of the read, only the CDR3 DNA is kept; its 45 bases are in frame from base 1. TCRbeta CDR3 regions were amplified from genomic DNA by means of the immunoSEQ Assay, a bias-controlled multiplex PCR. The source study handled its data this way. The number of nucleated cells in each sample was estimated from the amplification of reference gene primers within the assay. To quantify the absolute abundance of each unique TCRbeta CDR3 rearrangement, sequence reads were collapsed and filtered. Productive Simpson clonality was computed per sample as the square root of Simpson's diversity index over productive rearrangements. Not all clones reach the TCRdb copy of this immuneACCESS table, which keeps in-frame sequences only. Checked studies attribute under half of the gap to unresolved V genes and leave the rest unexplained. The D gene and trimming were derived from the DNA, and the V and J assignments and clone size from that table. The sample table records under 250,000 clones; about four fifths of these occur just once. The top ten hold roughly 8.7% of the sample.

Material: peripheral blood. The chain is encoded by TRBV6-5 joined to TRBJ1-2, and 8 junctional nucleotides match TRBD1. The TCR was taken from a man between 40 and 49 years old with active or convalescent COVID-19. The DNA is TGTGCCAGCAGTTTTACCCAGGGGGCCAACTATGGCTACACCTTC. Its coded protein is CASSFTQGANYGYTF.